Listed below are T cell receptor beta chains from one sample, sequenced in a study of T cell clonotyping in hematopoietic cell transplantation. Repertoires were generated with immunoSEQ multiplex PCR, while TCRdb's copy carries only in-frame clones and drops some. Of tens of thousands of clones in the sample, 90% to 95% are singletons; the top ten hold approximately 0.85%. Sequenced: peripheral blood mononuclear cells. The receptors were sampled from a woman aged 45-65 years in good health. Some clones in this sample may be carry-over from other donors' samples. CDR3s include the opening cysteine and the closing phenylalanine or tryptophan. Each record gives: D gene, V gene, J gene, clone size, CDR3 protein, CDR3 DNA. D genes are given only for firm matches. Some rows have no size entry. The others give once, few or many, or a class for an expanded clone.

D: NA
V: TRBV7-2
J: TRBJ1-4
size: NA
CDR3: CASSRGQNEKLFF
DNA: TGTGCCAGCAGCCGAGGGCAAAACGAAAAACTGTTTTTT

D: TRBD1
V: TRBV14
J: TRBJ2-3
size: NA
CDR3: CASSPLTGLADTQYF
DNA: TGTGCCAGCAGCCCTCTGACAGGGCTGGCAGATACGCAGTATTTT

D: NA
V: TRBV6-6
J: TRBJ1-3
size: NA
CDR3: CASSYRPASGNTIYF
DNA: TGTGCCAGCAGTTATCGGCCAGCCTCTGGAAACACCATATATTTT

D: TRBD2
V: TRBV7-6
J: TRBJ2-3
size: NA
CDR3: CASSHGGAADTQYF
DNA: TGTGCCAGCAGCCACGGGGGGGCGGCAGATACGCAGTATTTT

D: NA
V: TRBV7-2
J: TRBJ2-3
size: NA
CDR3: CASSLAGGRGDTQYF
DNA: TGTGCCAGCAGCTTAGCGGGGGGGCGGGGAGATACGCAGTATTTT

D: NA
V: TRBV7-6
J: TRBJ2-2
size: NA
CDR3: CASSQGWDGELFF
DNA: TGTGCCAGCAGCCAAGGGTGGGACGGGGAGCTGTTTTTT

D: NA
V: TRBV28
J: TRBJ2-3
size: NA
CDR3: CASSPGPIPGTDTQYF
DNA: TGTGCCAGCAGTCCGGGCCCCATTCCAGGTACAGATACGCAGTATTTT

D: NA
V: TRBV6-5
J: TRBJ1-2
size: once
CDR3: CASSRTVGEGYTF
DNA: TGTGCCAGCAGTAGGACAGTCGGCGAGGGCTACACCTTC

D: NA
V: TRBV11-1
J: TRBJ2-7
size: NA
CDR3: CASSPLSAYEQYF
DNA: TGTGCCAGCAGCCCGTTAAGTGCCTACGAGCAGTACTTC

D: NA
V: TRBV7-8
J: TRBJ1-1
size: once
CDR3: CASSLASGDAEAFF
DNA: TGTGCCAGCAGCTTAGCATCAGGGGATGCCGAAGCTTTCTTT

D: NA
V: TRBV5-1
J: TRBJ1-1
size: NA
CDR3: CASSLLGEENTEAFF
DNA: TGCGCCAGCTCTCTCCTGGGCGAGGAAAACACTGAAGCTTTCTTT

D: NA
V: TRBV6-4
J: TRBJ2-3
size: NA
CDR3: CASSDSHGTDTQYF
DNA: TGTGCCAGCAGTGACTCGCACGGCACAGATACGCAGTATTTT

D: NA
V: TRBV2
J: TRBJ2-5
size: NA
CDR3: CASSEVAGLGGQETQYF
DNA: TGTGCCAGCAGTGAAGTTGCCGGACTAGGGGGCCAAGAGACCCAGTACTTC

D: NA
V: TRBV6-5
J: TRBJ1-5
size: NA
CDR3: CASSYEGNQPQHF
DNA: TGTGCCAGCAGTTATGAGGGTAATCAGCCCCAGCATTTT

D: NA
V: TRBV7-9
J: TRBJ1-4
size: NA
CDR3: CASSRDLLEHEKLFF
DNA: TGTGCCAGCAGCCGAGACTTGCTAGAACATGAAAAACTGTTTTTT

D: NA
V: TRBV5-1
J: TRBJ2-5
size: once
CDR3: CASSPGETQYF
DNA: TGCGCCAGCAGCCCCGGGGAGACCCAGTACTTC

D: NA
V: TRBV15
J: TRBJ2-5
size: NA
CDR3: CATSRDAGGQETQYF
DNA: TGTGCCACCAGCAGAGATGCCGGCGGTCAAGAGACCCAGTACTTC

D: NA
V: TRBV7-2
J: TRBJ2-7
size: NA
CDR3: CASSLEVDRTYEQYF
DNA: TGTGCCAGCAGCTTAGAGGTTGACAGAACCTACGAGCAGTACTTC

D: NA
V: TRBV19
J: TRBJ2-3
size: NA
CDR3: CASSIGRRDRARADTQYF
DNA: TGTGCCAGTAGTATTGGTAGGAGGGACCGAGCGCGCGCAGATACGCAGTATTTT

D: TRBD2
V: TRBV28
J: TRBJ2-2
size: NA
CDR3: CASSLFRAGGTGELFF
DNA: TGTGCCAGCAGTTTATTTAGAGCGGGGGGAACCGGGGAGCTGTTTTTT

D: TRBD1
V: TRBV4-3
J: TRBJ2-3
size: NA
CDR3: CASSQSGQGALVGTQYF
DNA: TGCGCCAGCAGCCAGTCGGGACAGGGGGCACTAGTAGGTACGCAGTATTTT

D: NA
V: TRBV5-1
J: TRBJ2-6
size: NA
CDR3: CASSPDPNSGANVLTF
DNA: TGCGCCAGCAGCCCCGATCCGAACTCTGGGGCCAACGTCCTGACTTTC

D: NA
V: TRBV7-2
J: TRBJ1-1
size: NA
CDR3: CASRRGRSQNTEAFF
DNA: TGTGCCAGCAGACGTGGTAGGTCCCAGAACACTGAAGCTTTCTTT

D: NA
V: TRBV27
J: TRBJ2-2
size: NA
CDR3: CASSLSHANTGELFF
DNA: TGTGCCAGCAGTTTAAGTCACGCGAACACCGGGGAGCTGTTTTTT

D: NA
V: TRBV19
J: TRBJ1-6
size: NA
CDR3: CASSMRNSPLHF
DNA: TGTGCCAGTAGTATGCGGAATTCACCCCTCCACTTT

D: TRBD1
V: TRBV19
J: TRBJ1-5
size: NA
CDR3: CASSGTGAYSNQPQHF
DNA: TGTGCCAGTAGCGGGACAGGGGCTTATAGCAATCAGCCCCAGCATTTT

D: NA
V: TRBV5-5
J: TRBJ2-5
size: NA
CDR3: CASSPEVGGAAETQYF
DNA: TGTGCCAGCAGCCCGGAGGTGGGGGGCGCAGCGGAGACCCAGTACTTC

D: TRBD1
V: TRBV5-8
J: TRBJ1-1
size: NA
CDR3: CASSLGGGGTLDEAFF
DNA: TGTGCCAGCAGCTTGGGAGGGGGCGGAACCCTAGATGAAGCTTTCTTT

D: NA
V: TRBV7-9
J: TRBJ2-3
size: NA
CDR3: CASSPGPETDTQYF
DNA: TGTGCCAGCAGCCCCGGGCCTGAGACAGATACGCAGTATTTT

D: NA
V: TRBV6-5
J: TRBJ1-2
size: NA
CDR3: CASSYRRANYGYTF
DNA: TGTGCCAGCAGTTATCGACGGGCTAACTATGGCTACACCTTC

D: NA
V: TRBV18
J: TRBJ1-3
size: NA
CDR3: CASSLSLIGTGNTIYF
DNA: TGTGCCAGCTCACTTTCCCTTATAGGGACTGGAAACACCATATATTTT

D: TRBD2
V: TRBV4-1
J: TRBJ2-7
size: NA
CDR3: CASSQRGGGSSYEQYF
DNA: TGCGCCAGCAGCCAAAGGGGCGGGGGAAGCTCCTACGAGCAGTACTTC

D: TRBD1
V: TRBV19
J: TRBJ1-6
size: NA
CDR3: CASSRTGAYNSPLHF
DNA: TGTGCCAGTAGCCGGACAGGGGCTTATAATTCACCCCTCCACTTT

D: TRBD1
V: TRBV20-1
J: TRBJ1-1
size: NA
CDR3: CSGTVITEAFF
DNA: TGTTCCGGGACAGTGATCACTGAAGCTTTCTTT

D: NA
V: TRBV7-3
J: TRBJ1-1
size: NA
CDR3: CASSLEVRSEAFF
DNA: TGTGCCAGCAGCTTAGAGGTCCGATCTGAAGCTTTCTTT

D: NA
V: TRBV5-1
J: TRBJ2-7
size: NA
CDR3: CASSLDNPGGYEQYF
DNA: TGCGCCAGCAGCCTGGACAACCCCGGAGGCTACGAGCAGTACTTC

D: NA
V: TRBV11-3
J: TRBJ2-5
size: once
CDR3: CASSLSTGRETQYF
DNA: TGTGCCAGCAGTCTATCGACCGGAAGGGAGACCCAGTACTTC

D: NA
V: TRBV11-3
J: TRBJ2-3
size: NA
CDR3: CASSQTATDTQYF
DNA: TGTGCCAGCAGCCAGACAGCCACAGATACGCAGTATTTT

D: NA
V: TRBV5-8
J: TRBJ1-4
size: NA
CDR3: CASRPWERGTTNEKLFF
DNA: TGTGCCAGCAGGCCCTGGGAGCGGGGGACAACTAATGAAAAACTGTTTTTT

D: TRBD2
V: TRBV6-1
J: TRBJ2-1
size: once
CDR3: CASSEMGGGDNEQFF
DNA: TGTGCCAGCAGTGAAATGGGCGGGGGGGATAATGAGCAGTTCTTC

D: TRBD1
V: TRBV27
J: TRBJ1-1
size: NA
CDR3: CASSRDRSMNTEAFF
DNA: TGTGCCAGCAGCCGGGACAGGTCCATGAACACTGAAGCTTTCTTT

D: NA
V: TRBV7-9
J: TRBJ1-3
size: NA
CDR3: CASSLDLENTIYF
DNA: TGTGCCAGCAGCTTAGATCTTGAAAACACCATATATTTT

D: TRBD1
V: TRBV28
J: TRBJ1-4
size: NA
CDR3: CASRLGQGWEKLFF
DNA: TGTGCCAGCAGGCTAGGACAGGGATGGGAAAAACTGTTTTTT

D: TRBD1
V: TRBV7-2
J: TRBJ1-2
size: NA
CDR3: CASSSTGGPPNYGYTF
DNA: TGTGCCAGCAGTTCGACAGGGGGACCTCCGAACTATGGCTACACCTTC